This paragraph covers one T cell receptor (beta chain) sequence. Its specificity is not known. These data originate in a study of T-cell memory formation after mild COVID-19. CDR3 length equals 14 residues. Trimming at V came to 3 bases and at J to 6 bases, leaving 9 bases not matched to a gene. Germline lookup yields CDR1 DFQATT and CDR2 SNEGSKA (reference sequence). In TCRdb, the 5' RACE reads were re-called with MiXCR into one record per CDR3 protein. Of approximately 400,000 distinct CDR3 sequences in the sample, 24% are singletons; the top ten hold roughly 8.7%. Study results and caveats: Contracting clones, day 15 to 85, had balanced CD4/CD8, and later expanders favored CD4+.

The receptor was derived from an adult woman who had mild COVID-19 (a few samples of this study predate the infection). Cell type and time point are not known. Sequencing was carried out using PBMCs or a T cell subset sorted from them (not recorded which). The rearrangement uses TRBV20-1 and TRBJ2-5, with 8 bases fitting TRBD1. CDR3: CSASRTGSRQTQYF. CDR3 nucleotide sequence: TGCAGTGCTAGCCGGACAGGGTCAAGGCAGACCCAGTACTTC.